Given below is one TCR beta chain in context. The data were produced by immunoSEQ multiplex PCR, yet TCRdb's version contains in-frame clones alone and is incomplete. The top ten hold about an eighth of the sample, which has approximately 100,000 clones, around 85% seen once. V lost 6 bases, J lost 9 bases, and 10 bases stayed unmatched. The CDR3 loop spans 13 amino acids. The germline gives CDR1 MDHEN, CDR2 SYDVKM. The data stem from a study of blood T cell repertoires in COVID-19. Looking at the study overall: Some COVID-19 samples were acute and others convalescent; all came from the United States, Italy and Spain. From T cells, B-cell-depleted T cells, or PBMCs came the material, which was cDNA or gDNA.

This receptor was taken from a human donor in a cohort sampled during active COVID-19. The chain recombines TRBV28 with TRBJ2-7; 8 bases match TRBD1. The sequenced sample was peripheral blood. The CDR3 here is CASSLRGRVGQYF. DNA of the CDR3: TGTGCCAGCAGCCTCAGGGGGCGGGTCGGGCAGTACTTC.